The 23 T cell receptor beta chains below were found in one sample sequenced in a study of cytomegalovirus exposure and HLA in healthy donors. Both 60 Vbeta primers and 13 Jbeta primers went into the PCR. Sequencing was performed with immunoSEQ multiplex PCR; in TCRdb, only in-frame clones are kept and a portion is missing. The table lists about 150,000 clones, 70% to 90% of them singletons, with roughly 5.3% in the top ten. Source material: PBMCs. The receptor source for this set is a woman in her 40s in good health and CMV-seropositive.

V is TRBV19 and J is TRBJ1-1, with 7 positions matching TRBD1. With 7 bases clipped from V and 6 bases from J, the junction kept 8 bases outside the gene matches. This CDR3 has 13 amino acids. Germline CDR1 is LNHDA and CDR2 is SQIVND (reference sequence). The CDR3 sequence is CASMRGRSSEAFF. CDR3 coding DNA: TGTGCCAGTATGAGGGGGCGCAGCTCTGAAGCTTTCTTT.

The rearrangement links TRBV27 to TRBJ2-2; 8 bases map to TRBD1. Per the germline V gene, CDR1 is MNHEY and CDR2 is SMNVEV (reference sequence). The CDR3 sequence is 13 residues long. The trim removed 6 bases at V and 3 bases at J, leaving 0 bases unmatched. The CDR3 bases are TGTGCCAGCAGGACAGGGGACACCGGGGAGCTGTTTTTT. Amino acid sequence: CASRTGDTGELFF.

The CDR3 DNA reads TGTGCCAGCAAAACGGGCAGGGAGGGGGAGACCCAGTACTTC. It translates to CASKTGREGETQYF. The chain combines TRBV6-5 with TRBJ2-5; 7 nucleotides agree with TRBD2. The germline V gene encodes CDR1 MNHEY and CDR2 SVGAGI. Losses at the gene ends were 7 bases for V and 5 bases for J; bases not matched to a gene: 10. The CDR3 is 14 amino acids.

This clone was detected only once. V gene TRBV5-6 combines with J gene TRBJ2-1; a possible D gene is TRBD2 (6 bases). The CDR3 runs to 17 residues. Germline CDR1 SGHDT, CDR2 YYEEEE. V dropped 2 bases and J dropped 5 bases, with 20 bases sitting between them. As DNA, the CDR3 is TGTGCCAGCAGCTTTATCCCACTGGCGGGAAATAACAATGAGCAGTTCTTC. It specifies CASSFIPLAGNNNEQFF.

The chain carries TRBV4-2 and TRBJ1-4; no reliable D call. CDR3 length: 14 amino acids. Germline V gene lookup returns CDR1 LGHNA and CDR2 YNFKEQ. The V and J ends lost 1 base and 3 bases respectively, with 6 bases between them. Here the CDR3 reads CASSQGGANEKLFF. CDR3 in DNA: TGTGCCAGCAGCCAAGGAGGTGCTAATGAAAAACTGTTTTTT.

The chain links TRBV7-6 to TRBJ2-7; TRBD2 might be the D (5 bases). Germline-derived CDR1 and CDR2 are SGHVS and FNYEAQ. The CDR3 is 15 amino acids. V was pared by 1 base and J by 4 bases, with 14 bases between. CDR3 amino acids: CASSLESGSGYEQYF. The CDR3 DNA reads TGTGCCAGCAGCTTAGAGTCGGGGAGTGGTTACGAGCAGTACTTC. The variable domain in full, with the rest retrieved from reference TRBV7-6 and TRBJ2-7, is GAGVSQSPRYKVTKRGQDVALRCDPISGHVSLYWYRQALGQGPEFLTYFNYEAQQDKSGLPNDRFSAERPEGSISTLTIQRTEQRDSAMYRCASSLESGSGYEQYFGPGTRLTVT.

The chain combines TRBV13 with TRBJ2-7; 12 bases are a match to TRBD2. Germline V gene sequence: CDR1 PRHDT, CDR2 FYEKMQ (reference sequence). CDR3 length equals 15 residues. J was trimmed by 2 bases and V by 5 bases; bases with no gene match: 4. CDR3 bases: TGTGCCAGCAGCGCCAGACTAGCGGGAGCCTACGAGCAGTACTTC. Amino acid sequence: CASSARLAGAYEQYF.

CDR3 region: CASSLAAGGGYGYTF. CDR3 in DNA: TGTGCCAGCAGCTTAGCGGCCGGTGGAGGCTATGGCTACACCTTC. This chain uses TRBV7-2 with TRBJ1-2; D gene uncertain. V shed 0 bases and J shed 4 bases, with 12 bases lying between them. CDR1 SGHTA and CDR2 FQGNSA come from the germline V gene. This CDR3 has 15 residues.

This chain joins TRBV7-8 and TRBJ2-1; TRBD1 might be the D (5 bases). V shed 1 base and J shed 4 bases, with 8 bases lying between them. The V gene's germline CDR1 is SGHVS and CDR2 FQNEAQ. The CDR3 contains 14 residues. DNA for the CDR3: TGTGCCAGCAGCTTAGGTCAGGGATACAATGAGCAGTTCTTC. It is translated as CASSLGQGYNEQFF.

The chain combines TRBV5-5 with TRBJ1-2; D call uncertain. V was clipped by 0 bases and J by 4 bases, with 7 bases between them. The CDR3 consists of 13 residues. Germline CDR1 and CDR2: SGHKS and YYEKEE (reference sequence). This chain's CDR3 is CASSLVGGYGYTF. The CDR3 nucleotides read TGTGCCAGCAGCTTGGTTGGCGGCTATGGCTACACCTTC.

CDR3 residues: CASRMTGNNEQFF. The CDR3 DNA sequence: TGTGCCAGCAGAATGACAGGGAATAATGAGCAGTTCTTC. The chain employs TRBV6-5 and TRBJ2-1; the match to TRBD1 covers 7 bases. V shed 6 bases, J shed 7 bases, and the junction held 6 bases outside the gene matches. The CDR3 extends over 13 amino acids. CDR1 is MNHEY, CDR2 SVGAGI, per germline.

This chain joins TRBV19 and TRBJ2-7; 14 bases are a match to TRBD2. V lost 3 bases to trimming and J lost 2 bases; unmatched junction nucleotides: 3. Per the germline V gene, CDR1 is LNHDA and CDR2 is SQIVND (reference sequence). This CDR3 comprises 16 residues. CDR3 residues: CASSIGLAGGPYEQYF. In DNA, the CDR3 is TGTGCCAGTAGTATCGGACTAGCGGGAGGCCCCTACGAGCAGTACTTC.

The V and J genes are TRBV27 and TRBJ2-7; TRBD1 might be the D (7 bases). The CDR3 is made up of 19 amino acids. From germline, CDR1 is MNHEY and CDR2 SMNVEV (reference sequence). Trimming cost V 1 base and J 2 bases, with 24 bases left between them. This chain's CDR3 is CASSLFGGPRTGLTYEQYF. CDR3 bases: TGTGCCAGCAGTTTATTTGGAGGGCCCAGGACAGGCCTTACCTACGAGCAGTACTTC.

The CDR3, as DNA: TGTGCCAGCAGCCCCGGGACAATTCCGCGATACGAGCAGTACTTC. It specifies CASSPGTIPRYEQYF. This chain links TRBV27 with TRBJ2-7, with D possibly being TRBD1 (6 bases). The ends were cut back, 6 bases at V and 4 bases at J, with 19 bases in the middle. The length of the CDR3 is 15 residues. The V gene's germline CDR1 is MNHEY and CDR2 SMNVEV (reference sequence).

This clone has a single count. V is TRBV7-3 and J is TRBJ2-1, with 12 bases aligning to TRBD1. Per the germline V gene, CDR1 is SGHTA and CDR2 is FQGTGA. V lost 5 bases to trimming and J lost 8 bases; unmatched junction nucleotides: 7. This CDR3 has 15 amino acids. The CDR3 DNA is TGTGCCAGCAGCAACGATGGGACAGGGGGCTATGAGCAGTTCTTC. The encoded protein is CASSNDGTGGYEQFF.

The V call is TRBV7-3, the J call TRBJ1-1; D is unresolved. CDR3 length: 15 residues. The V and J ends lost 5 bases and 5 bases respectively, with 18 bases between them. Germline-derived CDR1 and CDR2 are SGHTA and FQGTGA. In nucleotides, the CDR3 is TGTGCCAGCAGCCCCCAAGGGAATCCGGGGACTGAAGCTTTCTTT. This sequence encodes CASSPQGNPGTEAFF.

The J gene is TRBJ2-2, the V gene TRBV7-9; D is uncertain. In germline, CDR1 is SEHNR, CDR2 FQNEAQ (reference sequence). V lost 5 bases, J lost 7 bases, and 14 bases lay in between. This CDR3 contains 14 residues. The CDR3 is CASSIRSQIGELFF. The CDR3 nucleotides read TGTGCCAGCAGCATCCGATCTCAGATCGGGGAGCTGTTTTTT.

The CDR3 DNA reads as TGTGCCAGCAGCAGGGACACCCGATCCTACGAGCAGTACTTC. Encoded protein: CASSRDTRSYEQYF. The chain is built from TRBV13 and TRBJ2-7; the D gene is possibly TRBD1 (6 bases). Trimming removed 5 bases at V and 1 base at J, with 12 bases between. The germline gives CDR1 PRHDT, CDR2 FYEKMQ (reference sequence). This CDR3 contains 14 residues.

The J gene is TRBJ1-5, the V gene TRBV4-1; the match to TRBD1 covers 7 bases. Germline trimming cut 0 bases from V and 3 bases from J; bases unmatched to any gene: 8. This CDR3 region has 17 residues. Germline CDR1 and CDR2: MGHRA and YSYEKL. CDR3 residues: CASSQDLGQADNQPQHF. The DNA of the CDR3 is TGCGCCAGCAGCCAAGATCTAGGACAGGCAGACAATCAGCCCCAGCATTTT.

This chain joins TRBV6-5 and TRBJ2-1, with 12 bases that match TRBD2. The CDR3 sequence is 16 residues long. J gave up 7 bases and V 0 bases, and 4 bases lay outside the gene matches. Germline-derived CDR1 and CDR2 are MNHEY and SVGAGI. CDR3 DNA sequence: TGTGCCAGCAGTTACTCCCTTGGGACTAGCGGGAATGAGCAGTTCTTC. Translated: CASSYSLGTSGNEQFF.

The chain links TRBV6-6 to TRBJ1-4; D is perhaps TRBD1 (5 bases). V gave up 7 bases and J gave up 8 bases, with 14 bases separating them. This CDR3 spans 13 amino acids. The germline CDR1 and CDR2 sequences are MNHNY and SVGAGI (reference sequence). The CDR3 here is CASMRQGKEKLFF. As DNA, the CDR3 is TGTGCCAGCATGCGGCAGGGCAAGGAAAAACTGTTTTTT.

As DNA, the CDR3 is TGTGCCAGCAGCTTAGTCCAGGGTACCGAGCAGTACTTC. Protein sequence: CASSLVQGTEQYF. V is TRBV7-9 and J is TRBJ2-7; D might be TRBD1 (5 bases). This CDR3 spans 13 amino acids. Trimming shortened V by 1 base and J by 6 bases, and 10 bases separated the two germline ends. CDR1 is SEHNR and CDR2 is FQNEAQ in the germline V gene (reference sequence).

The V gene is TRBV10-2, the J gene TRBJ2-7; D is perhaps TRBD2 (5 bases). The germline CDR1 and CDR2 sequences are WSHSY and SAAADI. Trimming took off 8 bases at V and 2 bases at J, with 10 bases between the two ends. There are 12 residues in the CDR3. The CDR3 loop reads CASGQTTYEQYF. DNA of the CDR3: TGCGCCAGCGGCCAGACTACCTACGAGCAGTACTTC.